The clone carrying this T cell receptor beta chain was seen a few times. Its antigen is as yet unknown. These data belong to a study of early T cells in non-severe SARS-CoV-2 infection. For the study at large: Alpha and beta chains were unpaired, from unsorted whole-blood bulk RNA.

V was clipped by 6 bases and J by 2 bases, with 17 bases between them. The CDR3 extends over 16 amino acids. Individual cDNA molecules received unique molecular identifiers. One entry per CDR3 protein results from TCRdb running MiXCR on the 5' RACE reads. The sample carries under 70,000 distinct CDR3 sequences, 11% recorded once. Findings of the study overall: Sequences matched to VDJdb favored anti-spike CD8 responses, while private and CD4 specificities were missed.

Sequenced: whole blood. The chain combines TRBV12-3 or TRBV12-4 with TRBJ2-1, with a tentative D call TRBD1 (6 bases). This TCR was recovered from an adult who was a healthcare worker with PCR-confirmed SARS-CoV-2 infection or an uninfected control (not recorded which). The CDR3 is CASRQSRGIAYNEQFF. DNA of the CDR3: TGTGCCAGCAGGCAATCTAGGGGGATAGCCTACAATGAGCAGTTCTTC.